The T cell receptor beta chain described here comes from a study of T cell repertoires in cytomegalovirus infection. Study summary: Recently described HLA-C-restricted plus well-studied HLA-B-restricted CMV epitopes were used. Public signatures in TCR beta pointed to CMV infection and matching HLA type. Findings and caveats of the study: People with CMV and the relevant HLA were identified by cumulative public TCR beta family frequency. What dominated the ex vivo response were HLA-C-restricted CMV-specific TCR beta clonotypes.

Each CDR3 protein is one row after TCRdb ran MiXCR on the reads. Among roughly 80,000 distinct CDR3 sequences listed, approximately 39% were seen once. This clonotype was seen just once. Its specificity is unknown. This CDR3 is 14 amino acids long. V was cut by 3 bases and J by 5 bases, with 13 bases left in between. CDR1 and CDR2 (germline): SGHTA, FQGNSA. The TCR originated in a human donor in good health (CMV status not recorded). Some clones in this sample may be carry-over from other donors' samples. The chain carries TRBV7-2 and TRBJ2-5; D not resolved. Specimen: CD8+ T cells from cultured PBMCs, collected from culture after CMV antigen stimulation. Here the CDR3 reads CASSFLPRAETQYF. The DNA of the CDR3 is TGTGCCAGCAGCTTCCTGCCCAGAGCCGAGACCCAGTACTTC.